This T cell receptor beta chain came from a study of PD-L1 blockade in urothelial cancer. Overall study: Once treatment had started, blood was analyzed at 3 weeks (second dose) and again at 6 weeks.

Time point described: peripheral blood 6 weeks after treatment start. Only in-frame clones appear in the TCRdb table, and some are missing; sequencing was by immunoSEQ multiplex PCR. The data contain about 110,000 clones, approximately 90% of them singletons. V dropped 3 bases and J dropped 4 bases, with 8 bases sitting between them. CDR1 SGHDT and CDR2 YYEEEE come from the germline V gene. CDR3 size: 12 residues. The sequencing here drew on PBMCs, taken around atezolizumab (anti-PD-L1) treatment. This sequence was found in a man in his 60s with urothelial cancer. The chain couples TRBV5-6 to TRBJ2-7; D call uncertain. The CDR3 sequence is CASSSFMYEQYF. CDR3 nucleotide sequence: TGTGCCAGCAGCTCTTTTATGTACGAGCAGTACTTC.